The entry that follows covers one T cell receptor beta chain sequence. Its antigen is as yet unknown. The record originates from a study of beta chain features in type 1 diabetes. General study points: Among all four CD4+ subsets, Type 1 diabetes patients had TCRB CDR3s that were moderately but significantly shorter.

The investigators reverse transcribed all of the isolated RNA, so they sequenced expressed TCRB transcripts. Method: immunoSEQ multiplex PCR; TCRdb's copy keeps in-frame clones and lacks some. The sample consists of around 600,000 clones, around 12% of them appearing once. This CDR3 is built from 14 residues. Trimming removed 2 bases from V and 5 bases from J, with 12 bases in between. Germline V gene lookup returns CDR1 MNHNY and CDR2 SVGAGI (reference sequence). The rearrangement links TRBV6-6 to TRBJ1-2; no firm D call. The sequenced material came from naive CD4+ T cells from blood. The source of this sequence is a man aged 25 to 40 with type 1 diabetes. In nucleotides, the CDR3 is TGTGCCAGCAGTTACGTCGGGAAGACTTATGGCTACACCTTC. Protein: CASSYVGKTYGYTF.